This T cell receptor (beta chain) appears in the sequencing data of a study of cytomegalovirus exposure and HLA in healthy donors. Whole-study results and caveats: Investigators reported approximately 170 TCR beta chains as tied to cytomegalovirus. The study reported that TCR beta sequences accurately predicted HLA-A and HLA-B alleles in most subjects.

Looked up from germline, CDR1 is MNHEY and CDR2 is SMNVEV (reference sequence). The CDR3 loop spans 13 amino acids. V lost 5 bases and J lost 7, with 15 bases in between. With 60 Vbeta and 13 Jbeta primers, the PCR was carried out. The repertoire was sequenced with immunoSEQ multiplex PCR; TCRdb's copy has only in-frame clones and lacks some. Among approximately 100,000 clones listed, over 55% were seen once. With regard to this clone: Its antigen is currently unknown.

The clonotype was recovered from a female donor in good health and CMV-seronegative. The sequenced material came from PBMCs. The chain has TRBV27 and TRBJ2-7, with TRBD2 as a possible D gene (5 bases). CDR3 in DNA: TGTGCCAGCAGTAGGGCGCGGACTGGGGAGCAGTACTTC. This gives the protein CASSRARTGEQYF.